The source of this T cell receptor (beta chain) is a study of patients and donors after allogeneic stem cell transplantation (dated by TCRdb to 2018 to 2021). Remarks on this clonotype: Its antigen target is currently unknown. No base qualities exist here, and no much larger clone lies one base off it.

V is pruned by 2 bases and J by 0 bases, leaving 3 bases of the junction without a gene match. From the cysteine up to the phenylalanine, the CDR3 has a length of 18 residues. Here the CDR3 DNA is all that survives: 54 bases in frame from base 1. From a lookup of the germline V gene, CDR1 and CDR2 are SGDLS and YYNGEE. Library preparation was by RT-PCR. Sequencing was performed on a NextSeq 550. TCRdb's own reprocessing of the public reads used fastp at Q25 and MiXCR and kept productive beta chains. Records with the same CDR3 protein are collapsed into one entry carrying the most frequent genes and DNA. The sample table lists 800,000 to 1,000,000 distinct CDR3 sequences, roughly 18% of them with a count of one. The top ten clonotypes cover under 6.5% of the sample.

Rearrangement joined TRBV9 to TRBJ2-1; TRBD2 aligns with 15 central bases. Sequenced sample: blood, either unsorted or a sorted T cell fraction (not recorded which). This receptor was taken from a human donor who was either an allogeneic HSCT recipient or a stem cell or donor lymphocyte infusion donor (not recorded which). It is not recorded whose cells these are; they may come from a transplant donor. Here the CDR3 is given as CASSVGTSGGISYNEQFF. In nucleotide form, the sequence is TGTGCCAGCAGCGTGGGGACTAGCGGGGGGATCTCCTACAATGAGCAGTTCTTC.